This record looks at one T cell receptor (beta chain) sequence and its context. Its antigen specificity is not known. The input lacks base qualities; no much larger clone sits a single base away. This entry belongs to a study of blood T cell repertoires in COVID-19 (dated by TCRdb to 2020 to 2022). A note on the overall study: Samples covering the acute and convalescent phases of COVID-19 were provided by collaborators in the United States, Italy and Spain. The samples were drawn from the first 160 participants of the ongoing ImmuneRACE study and from 950 to 1,500 subjects provided by 6 global collaborators. Subjects who had been exposed to COVID-19, were actively infected with it, or had recovered from it provided the deeply sampled blood TCRbeta repertoires that made up the dataset. The material from the prospective study consisted of cDNA or gDNA derived from T cells, B-cell-depleted T cells, or PBMCs. Sample metadata almost always included a de-identified subject ID, COVID-19 status, age in years and sex. Where HLA class I and class II types were available, the types were taken from metadata supplied by the sample provider, not from assay-based typing. The repertoires were released in a freely available public database meant as a resource for research on the immune response to SARS-CoV-2. Beyond this particular receptor, the publication reports: Clinical and demographic metadata were provided uncurated, with the amount varying by source and participant.

V trim: 5 bases; J trim: 2 bases; unmatched bases: 7. The germline V gene encodes CDR1 SGDLS and CDR2 YYNGEE. Inclusive of the bounding cysteine and phenylalanine, the CDR3 is 15 residues long. The retained sequence is limited to the CDR3, 45 bases, with the frame set at the first base. TCRbeta CDR3 regions were amplified from genomic DNA by means of the immunoSEQ Assay, a bias-controlled multiplex PCR. Per the original workflow: The number of nucleated cells in each sample was estimated by amplification of reference gene primers within the assay. Sequence reads were collapsed and filtered to measure the absolute abundance of every unique TCRbeta CDR3 rearrangement. For each sample, productive Simpson clonality was calculated by taking the square root of Simpson's diversity index across productive rearrangements. The source is immuneACCESS, and TCRdb retained only in-frame sequences with V and J called. Part of the clones is not carried over; for the studies checked, unresolved V genes explain less than half of this, and the remainder is unexplained. The V and J calls and clone size were taken over from that table, and D and trimming were inferred from the DNA. Present in this sample are around 300,000 clones, around nine tenths of which were seen just once. The ten largest clones capture under 3% of the sample.

Enrolling through a virtual design, the prospective study's participants ranged in age from roughly 18 to 90 years and lived across some 23 United States geographic areas. In the prospective study, cohorts were assigned on the basis of participant-reported clinical history obtained from a screening survey and a study questionnaire. For ImmuneRACE Cohort 3, a participant was defined as recovered based on two consecutive negative NP/OP PCR tests, clearance by a healthcare professional, or resolution of symptoms. Each participant in the prospective study had whole blood, serum and a nasopharyngeal or oropharyngeal swab collected by mobile phlebotomists. Prospective study participants could optionally give additional blood draws and questionnaires over a roughly 2-month period. Prospective study blood samples were shipped either frozen or at room temperature before DNA extraction.

The chain is made from TRBV9 and TRBJ2-3, with TRBD2 matching 8 junction bases. The clonotype comes from a woman between 18 and 29 years old who had recovered from COVID-19. Sequencing was carried out using PBMCs or T cells enriched from blood (not recorded which). The encoded CDR3 is CASSPGGGLTDTQYF. The sequence in DNA is TGTGCCAGCAGTCCCGGGGGGGGTCTCACAGATACGCAGTATTTT.